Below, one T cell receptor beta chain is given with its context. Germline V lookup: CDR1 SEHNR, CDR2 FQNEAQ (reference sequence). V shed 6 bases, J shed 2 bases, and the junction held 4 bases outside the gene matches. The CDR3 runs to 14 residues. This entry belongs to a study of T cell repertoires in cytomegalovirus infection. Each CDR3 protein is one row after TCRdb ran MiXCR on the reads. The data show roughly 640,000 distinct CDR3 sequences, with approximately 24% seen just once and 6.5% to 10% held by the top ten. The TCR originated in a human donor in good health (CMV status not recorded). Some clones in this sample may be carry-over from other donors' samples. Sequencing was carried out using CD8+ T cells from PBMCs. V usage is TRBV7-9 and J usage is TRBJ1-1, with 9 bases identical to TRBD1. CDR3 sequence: CASRRQGGNTEAFF. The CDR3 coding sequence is TGTGCCAGCAGGCGACAGGGGGGAAACACTGAAGCTTTCTTT.